A single sample gave rise to the 25 T cell receptor beta chains below, sequenced in a study of regulatory T cells in long-lasting Graves disease. CDR3 regions were amplified by Arm-PCR using iRepertoire HTBI primers to build TCR beta libraries. TCRdb reprocessed the multiplex PCR reads with MiXCR, giving one entry per CDR3 protein. The data show around 450,000 distinct CDR3 sequences, about 15% seen once. Time point: newly diagnosed GD, antithyroid drugs for less than 3 months. Making the TCR library involved RNA that had been extracted from PBMCs. These data also formed part of another study, on T cells in Graves' hyperthyroidism and ophthalmopathy.

Sequencing was performed on peripheral blood mononuclear cells (PBMCs), taken at new diagnosis, from a patient treated with antithyroid drugs. Every receptor here comes from a woman aged 25 to 39 with Graves disease.

At least ten counts were recorded for this clonotype. The J gene is TRBJ2-7, the V gene TRBV5-1; D possibly corresponds to TRBD2 (5 bases). Per the germline V gene, CDR1 is SGHRS and CDR2 is YFSETQ. The V gene lost 4 bases and the J gene lost 2 bases, with 16 bases spanning the gap. This CDR3 contains 15 residues. The CDR3 DNA follows: TGCGCCAGCAGCCCCGGGGTGGGAGAGACCTACGAGCAGTACTTC. As protein: CASSPGVGETYEQYF.

The table lists this clonotype with many counts. This chain links TRBV7-9 with TRBJ2-2; 8 bases match TRBD2. This CDR3 comprises 16 residues. V trimming: 10 bases; J trimming: 2 bases; junction bases outside the gene matches: 12. Per germline, CDR1 SEHNR and CDR2 FQNEAQ (reference sequence). The chain's CDR3 is CATPPKRETNTGELFF. The CDR3 DNA is TGTGCCACCCCCCCGAAGCGGGAGACTAACACCGGGGAGCTGTTTTTT.

With respect to this clonotype: Germline is not matched at one junction end, which may reflect a read error. The chain is built from TRBV5-1 and TRBJ2-3; TRBD2 matches at 12 bases. Germline CDR1 and CDR2: SGHRS and YFSETQ. CDR3 length equals 16 residues. The CDR3 spells CASSLQTSGRTDTQYF. The CDR3 nucleotides read TGTGCCAGCAGCCTGCAGACTAGCGGGAGAACAGATACGCAGTATTTT.

This clonotype came up a few times. The chain carries TRBV6-9 and TRBJ2-3; 7 bases are a match to TRBD2. The CDR3 is made up of 16 amino acids. V trimming: 3 bases; J trimming: 3 bases; junction bases outside the gene matches: 9. Germline-derived CDR1 and CDR2 are MNHGY and SVAAGI. This chain's CDR3 is CASSYSNGGGTDTQYF. The CDR3 DNA reads as TGTGCCAGCAGTTACTCGAACGGGGGAGGGACAGATACGCAGTATTTT.

This clonotype came up many times. The chain joins TRBV19 to TRBJ2-5, with TRBD2 matching over 7 bases. The CDR3 runs 13 residues. V shed 6 bases, J shed 1 base, and the junction held 2 bases outside the gene matches. CDR1 is LNHDA and CDR2 is SQIVND in the germline V gene (reference sequence). The CDR3: CASRPGGQETQYF. The DNA of the CDR3 is TGTGCCAGTAGGCCGGGGGGCCAAGAGACCCAGTACTTC. Using reference TRBV19 and TRBJ2-5 for the parts outside the CDR3, the full variable domain is DGGITQSPKYLFRKEGQNVTLSCEQNLNHDAMYWYRQDPGQGLRLIYYSQIVNDFQKGDIAEGYSVSREKKESFPLTVTSAQKNPTAFYLCASRPGGQETQYFGPGTRLLVL.

The table lists this clonotype with many counts. The rearrangement links TRBV20-1 to TRBJ1-6; tentatively, D is TRBD1 (6 bases). The V and J ends lost 3 bases and 7 bases respectively, with 13 bases between them. The V gene's germline CDR1 is DFQATT and CDR2 SNEGSKA (reference sequence). The CDR3 totals 14 residues. The DNA of the CDR3 is TGCAGTGCTAGGGCAGGGGCGTCCAATTCACCCCTCCACTTT. Its protein is CSARAGASNSPLHF.

The sample holds many counts of this clonotype. The J gene is TRBJ2-5, the V gene TRBV6-2 or TRBV6-3; D may match TRBD1 or TRBD2 (5 bases each). From germline, CDR1 is MNHEY and CDR2 SVGEGT. V shed 7 bases and J shed 3 bases, with 15 bases lying between them. The CDR3 covers 14 residues. The CDR3 DNA reads TGTGCCAGCACCGCCGGGGCAGCGAAAGAGACCCAGTACTTC. It specifies CASTAGAAKETQYF.

In this sample, this clonotype turned up many times. The chain is built from TRBV2 and TRBJ2-1; D is unresolved. Germline assignment: CDR1 SNHLY and CDR2 FYNNEI. The CDR3 consists of 14 residues. V lost 7 bases and J lost 0, with 10 bases in between. The CDR3 reads CASNGISSYNEQFF. CDR3 bases: TGTGCCAGCAATGGAATTAGCTCCTACAATGAGCAGTTCTTC.

This clonotype has at least ten counts. The genes are TRBV11-2 and TRBJ2-7, with TRBD1 as a possible D gene (7 bases). CDR1 and CDR2 from the germline V gene are SGHAT and FQNNGV. The V end was cut by 4 bases, the J end by 13 bases, with 17 bases between. The length of the CDR3 is 12 residues. The CDR3 DNA reads TGTGCCAGCAGCTCGGCGGGACAGCCTACCTACTTC. Protein product: CASSSAGQPTYF.

To note about this clonotype: This could be a read error, since a much larger clone is one nucleotide away. V and J are TRBV27 and TRBJ2-7, with a possible D match to TRBD1 (5 bases). Trimming took 3 bases from V and 2 from J, leaving 14 bases between them. Germline CDR1 MNHEY, CDR2 SMNVEV (reference sequence). This CDR3 is built from 15 residues. The CDR3 here is CASSFGRAQTYEQYF. The CDR3 nucleotides are TGTGCCAGCAGTTTCGGCAGGGCCCAGACCTACGAGCAGTACTTC.

The CDR3 sequence is CASSSPGTDEQYF. DNA of the CDR3: TGCGCCAGCAGCTCGCCTGGGACAGACGAGCAGTACTTC. The rearrangement joins TRBV5-1 to TRBJ2-7; 7 bases line up with TRBD1. The CDR3 is made up of 13 amino acids. Germline CDR1 reads SGHRS; CDR2 reads YFSETQ. V was pared by 3 bases and J by 5 bases, with 5 bases of the junction left unmatched.

This clonotype was recorded at least ten times. The chain joins TRBV6-2 or TRBV6-3 to TRBJ2-1, with TRBD1 matching 9 bases. The CDR3 totals 16 residues. J gave up 7 bases and V 2 bases, and 9 bases lay outside the gene matches. Germline V lookup: CDR1 MNHEY, CDR2 SVGEGT. The DNA of the CDR3 is TGTGCCAGCAGTTACAGGACAGGGGATCGGTTAAATGAGCAGTTCTTC. Its protein product is CASSYRTGDRLNEQFF.

The V gene is TRBV19, the J gene TRBJ2-2, with D unresolved. Trimming removed 4 bases from V and 2 bases from J, with 5 bases in between. Germline lookup yields CDR1 LNHDA and CDR2 SQIVND (reference sequence). The CDR3 is 13 residues long. The CDR3 spells CASSNQNTGELFF. The CDR3 DNA reads as TGTGCCAGTAGTAATCAAAACACCGGGGAGCTGTTTTTT. Filled out from reference TRBV19 and TRBJ2-2, the complete variable domain reads DGGITQSPKYLFRKEGQNVTLSCEQNLNHDAMYWYRQDPGQGLRLIYYSQIVNDFQKGDIAEGYSVSREKKESFPLTVTSAQKNPTAFYLCASSNQNTGELFFGEGSRLTVL.

This clonotype occurred a few times. Given a much more abundant clone one base away, this may be a read error. The rearrangement joins TRBV3-1 to TRBJ1-1, with a possible D match to TRBD1 (6 bases). CDR1 LGHDT and CDR2 YNNKEL come from the germline V gene (reference sequence). CDR3 length: 14 amino acids. The CDR3 region is CASSRRDTGAEALF. In DNA form, the CDR3 reads TGTGCCAGCAGCCGCCGGGACACCGGTGCTGAAGCTCTCTTT. Variable domain in full (rest from reference TRBV3-1 and TRBJ1-1): DTAVSQTPKYLVTQMGNDKSIKCEQNLGHDTMYWYKQDSKKFLKIMFSYNNKELIINETVPNRFSPKSPDKAHLNLHINSLELGDSAVYFCASSRRDTGAEALFGQGTRLTVV.

The gene calls are TRBV7-9 and TRBJ2-7, with 7 bases that match TRBD2. J lost 3 bases, V lost 2 bases, and 1 base had no gene match. The CDR3 has 13 residues. CDR1 is SEHNR and CDR2 is FQNEAQ in the germline V gene (reference sequence). This CDR3 is CASSLSGIYEQYF. The CDR3 DNA follows: TGTGCCAGCAGCTTAAGCGGGATCTACGAGCAGTACTTC.

At least ten counts were recorded for this clonotype. The gene calls are TRBV18 and TRBJ2-5, with D possibly being TRBD1 or TRBD2 (6 bases each). CDR1 is KGHSH and CDR2 is LQKENI in the germline V gene. The CDR3 has 15 residues. V shed 6 bases and J shed 1 base, with 15 bases lying between them. CDR3 sequence reads: CASSRFSGAQETQYF. The CDR3 DNA reads TGTGCCAGCTCTCGATTTTCGGGGGCCCAAGAGACCCAGTACTTC.

The chain carries TRBV4-1 and TRBJ2-4, with a weak D call TRBD1 (6 bases). Trimming took off 8 bases at V and 5 bases at J, with 13 bases between the two ends. The CDR3 is made up of 13 amino acids. Per germline, CDR1 MGHRA and CDR2 YSYEKL. The CDR3 here is CASSQQGQNIQYF. For the CDR3, the DNA is TGCGCCAGCTCTCAACAGGGACAAAACATTCAGTACTTC.

Many counts were recorded for this clonotype. The V gene is TRBV12-3 or TRBV12-4, the J gene TRBJ1-6; no firm D call. The CDR3 has 15 amino acids. Trimming took 0 bases from V and 4 from J, leaving 7 bases between them. The CDR3, as DNA: TGTGCCAGCAGTTTAGCGGTACCTTATAATTCACCCCTCCACTTT. Residues: CASSLAVPYNSPLHF.

Ten or more counts support this clonotype. This chain links TRBV28 with TRBJ2-1; 9 nucleotides align to TRBD2. From germline, CDR1 is MDHEN and CDR2 SYDVKM. The CDR3 sequence is 15 residues long. The trim removed 2 bases at V and 6 bases at J, leaving 5 bases unmatched. The CDR3 region is CASSLIAGDLNEQFF. CDR3 nucleotides: TGTGCCAGCAGTTTAATAGCGGGAGATCTCAATGAGCAGTTCTTC.

This chain joins TRBV4-1 and TRBJ1-4; TRBD1 matches 7 bases. This CDR3 comprises 15 residues. Germline V gene data show CDR1 as MGHRA and CDR2 as YSYEKL. After removal of 3 bases from V and 8 bases from J, the junction contained 9 bases not matched to a gene. The CDR3 DNA follows: TGCGCCAGCAGCCAGCTAGACAGGGATCAGGAAAAACTGTTTTTT. Protein product: CASSQLDRDQEKLFF.

This clonotype was seen only a few times. The chain combines TRBV7-2 with TRBJ2-3; 11 nucleotides align to TRBD2. This CDR3 region has 15 residues. The J segment lost 5 bases and the V segment lost 1 base, leaving 2 bases of the junction unmatched. Germline values: CDR1 SGHTA, CDR2 FQGNSA. For the CDR3, the DNA is TGTGCCAGCAGCTTAGTTGGGACTAGCGGAGATACGCAGTATTTT. It encodes CASSLVGTSGDTQYF.

The V gene is TRBV10-2, the J gene TRBJ1-1; 7 bases map to TRBD1. The CDR3 runs 23 residues. Germline values: CDR1 WSHSY, CDR2 SAAADI. Losses at the gene ends were 2 bases for V and 1 base for J; bases not matched to a gene: 28. In DNA, the CDR3 is TGCGCCAGCAGTGAGCCCCCGAGAGATGATGTTTACAGGGGACCGTATCCGAACACTGAAGCTTTCTTT. This codes for CASSEPPRDDVYRGPYPNTEAFF.

With respect to this clonotype: This may arise from a read error, as a much more abundant clone is one base away. The chain uses TRBV12-3 or TRBV12-4 and TRBJ1-1; D remains unclear. Trimming stripped 6 bases from V and 0 bases from J, with 17 bases between. The CDR3 is made up of 16 amino acids. This chain's CDR3 is CASSRTLGIMNTEAFF. CDR3 bases: TGTGCCAGCAGCCGTACCCTTGGGATAATGAACACTGAAGCTTTCTTT.

Ten or more counts support this clonotype. The chain links TRBV2 to TRBJ2-3; the match to TRBD1 covers 10 bases. J gave up 2 bases and V 6 bases, and 5 bases lay outside the gene matches. The CDR3 has 15 residues. Looked up from germline, CDR1 is SNHLY and CDR2 is FYNNEI. CDR3: CASSPDRGLTDTQYF. CDR3 DNA: TGTGCCAGCAGCCCCGACAGGGGGCTCACAGATACGCAGTATTTT.

There are many counts of this clonotype. The chain carries TRBV3-1 and TRBJ2-4, with TRBD2 matching 8 bases. The CDR3 length is 17 residues. With 3 bases clipped from V and 0 bases from J, the junction kept 7 bases outside the gene matches. Looked up from germline, CDR1 is LGHDT and CDR2 is YNNKEL (reference sequence). The chain's CDR3 is CASSHAPLAVAKNIQYF. In DNA, the CDR3 is TGTGCCAGCAGCCACGCCCCACTAGCGGTAGCCAAAAACATTCAGTACTTC. The full variable domain, its missing parts supplied by reference TRBV3-1 and TRBJ2-4, is DTAVSQTPKYLVTQMGNDKSIKCEQNLGHDTMYWYKQDSKKFLKIMFSYNNKELIINETVPNRFSPKSPDKAHLNLHINSLELGDSAVYFCASSHAPLAVAKNIQYFGAGTRLSVL.